This T cell receptor beta chain was recovered during a study of beta chain features in type 1 diabetes. Overall study context: All of the samples together had 107,917,701 sorted cells examined. Regarding the study as a whole: For patients, the naive, central memory and Treg TCRB repertoires appeared more alike than for healthy donors.

The sample holds a few counts of this clone. Its target is unknown. A sort by CD45RO/CCR7/CD25/CD127/CD95/CD27 yielded CD4+ naive, central memory, regulatory and stem cell-like memory cells. This CDR3 region has 12 residues. CDR1 SQVTM and CDR2 ANQGSEA come from the germline V gene. Trimming left V 4 bases short and J 7 bases short, with 11 bases between. The study reverse transcribed the entire isolated RNA, so it sequenced expressed TCRB transcripts. TCRdb's copy holds only in-frame clones and misses some; the assay was immunoSEQ multiplex PCR. The sample lists about 130,000 clones, nearly 9.5% occurring once.

The chain combines TRBV29-1 with TRBJ2-1; tentatively, D is TRBD1 (5 bases). Sequencing was carried out using central memory CD4+ T cells from blood. This TCR was sampled from a man younger than 30 in good health. This chain's CDR3 is CSVGRGGNEQFF. In DNA, the CDR3 is TGCAGCGTTGGTAGGGGTGGGAATGAGCAGTTCTTC.